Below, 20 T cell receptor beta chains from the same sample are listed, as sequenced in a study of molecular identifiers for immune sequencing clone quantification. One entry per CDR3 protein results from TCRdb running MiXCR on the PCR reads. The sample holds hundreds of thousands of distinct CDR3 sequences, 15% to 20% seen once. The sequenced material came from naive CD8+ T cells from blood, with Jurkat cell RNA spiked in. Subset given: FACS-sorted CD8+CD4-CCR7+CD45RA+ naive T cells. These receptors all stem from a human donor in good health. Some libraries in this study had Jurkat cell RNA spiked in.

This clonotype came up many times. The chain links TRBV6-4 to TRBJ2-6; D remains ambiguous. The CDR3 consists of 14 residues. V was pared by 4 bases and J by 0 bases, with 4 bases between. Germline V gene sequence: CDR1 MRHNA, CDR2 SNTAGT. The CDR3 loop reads CASSAGSGANVLTF. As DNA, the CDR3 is TGTGCCAGCAGTGCTGGCTCTGGGGCCAACGTCCTGACTTTC.

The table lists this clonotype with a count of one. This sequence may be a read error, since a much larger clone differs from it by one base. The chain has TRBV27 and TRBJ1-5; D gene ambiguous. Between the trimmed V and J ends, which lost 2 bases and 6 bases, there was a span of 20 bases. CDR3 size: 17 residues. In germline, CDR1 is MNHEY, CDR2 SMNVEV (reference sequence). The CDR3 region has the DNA TGTGCCAGCAGTTTAACCGAGCCGGGGATAGGGCCTCAGCCCCAGCATTTT. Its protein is CASSLTEPGIGPQPQHF.

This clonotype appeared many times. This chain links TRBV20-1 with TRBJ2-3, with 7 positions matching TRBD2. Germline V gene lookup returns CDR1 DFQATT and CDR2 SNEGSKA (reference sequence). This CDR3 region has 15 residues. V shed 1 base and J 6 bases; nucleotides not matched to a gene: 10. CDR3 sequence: CSARVIAGVLDTQYF. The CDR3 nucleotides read TGCAGTGCTAGAGTTATCGCGGGAGTTCTGGATACGCAGTATTTT.

The CDR3 spells CASGATNEKLFF. The CDR3 DNA is TGTGCCAGCGGGGCGACTAATGAAAAACTGTTTTTT. The chain combines TRBV6-2 or TRBV6-3 with TRBJ1-4, with TRBD1 as a possible D gene (5 bases). The V and J ends lost 8 bases and 2 bases respectively, with 6 bases between them. The CDR3 has 12 residues. Germline lookup yields CDR1 MNHEY and CDR2 SVGEGT.

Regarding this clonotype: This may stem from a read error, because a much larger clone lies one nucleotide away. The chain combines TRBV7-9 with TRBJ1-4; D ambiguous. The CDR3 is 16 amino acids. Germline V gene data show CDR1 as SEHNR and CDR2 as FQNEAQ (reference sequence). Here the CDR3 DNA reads TGTGCCAGCAGCCCCCGCGGGAGAAGGGATAATGAAAAACTGGTTTTT. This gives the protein CASSPRGRRDNEKLVF.

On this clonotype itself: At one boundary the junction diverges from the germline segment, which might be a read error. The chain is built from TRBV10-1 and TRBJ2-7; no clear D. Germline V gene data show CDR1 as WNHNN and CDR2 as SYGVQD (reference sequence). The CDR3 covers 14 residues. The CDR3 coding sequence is TGCGCCAACAGTGATGTGGGGTACCCCTACGAGCAGTACTTC. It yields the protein CANSDVGYPYEQYF.

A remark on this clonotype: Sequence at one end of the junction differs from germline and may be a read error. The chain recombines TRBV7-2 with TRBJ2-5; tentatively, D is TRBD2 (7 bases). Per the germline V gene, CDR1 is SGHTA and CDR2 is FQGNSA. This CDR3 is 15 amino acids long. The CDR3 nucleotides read TGTGCCAGCAGCTTAGTCGGCGGGGGCCAAGAGACCCAGTCCTTC. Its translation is CASSLVGGGQETQSF.

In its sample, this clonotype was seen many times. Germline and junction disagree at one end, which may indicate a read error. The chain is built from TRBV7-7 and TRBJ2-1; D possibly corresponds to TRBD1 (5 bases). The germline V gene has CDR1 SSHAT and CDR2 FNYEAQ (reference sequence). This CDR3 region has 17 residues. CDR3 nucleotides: TGTGCTAGCAGCCCGGCCCAGGGCGAGCGACCCTACAATGAGCAGTTCTTC. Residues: CASSPAQGERPYNEQFF. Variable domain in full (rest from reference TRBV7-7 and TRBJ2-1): GAGVSQSPRYKVTKRGQDVTLRCDPISSHATLYWYQQALGQGPEFLTYFNYEAQPDKSGLPSDRFSAERPEGSISTLTIQRTEQRDSAMYRCASSPAQGERPYNEQFFGPGTRLTVL.

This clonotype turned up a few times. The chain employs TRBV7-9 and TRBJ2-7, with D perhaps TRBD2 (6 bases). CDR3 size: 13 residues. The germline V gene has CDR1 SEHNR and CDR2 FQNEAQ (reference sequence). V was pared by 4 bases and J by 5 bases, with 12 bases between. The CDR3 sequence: CASSWGLPDEQYF. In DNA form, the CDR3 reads TGTGCCAGCAGCTGGGGACTCCCAGACGAGCAGTACTTC.

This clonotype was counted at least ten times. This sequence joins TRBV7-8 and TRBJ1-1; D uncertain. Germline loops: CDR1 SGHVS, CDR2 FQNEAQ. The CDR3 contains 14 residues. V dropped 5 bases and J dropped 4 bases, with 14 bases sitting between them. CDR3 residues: CASSKHRVGTEAFF. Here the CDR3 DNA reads TGTGCCAGCAGCAAACACCGGGTAGGCACTGAAGCTTTCTTT.

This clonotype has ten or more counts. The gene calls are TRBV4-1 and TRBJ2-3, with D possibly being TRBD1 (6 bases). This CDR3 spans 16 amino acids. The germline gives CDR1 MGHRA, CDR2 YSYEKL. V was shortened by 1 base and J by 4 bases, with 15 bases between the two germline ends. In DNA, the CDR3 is TGCGCCAGCAGCCAAGCACAGGGTTTTATAGCAGATACGCAGTATTTT. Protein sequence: CASSQAQGFIADTQYF.

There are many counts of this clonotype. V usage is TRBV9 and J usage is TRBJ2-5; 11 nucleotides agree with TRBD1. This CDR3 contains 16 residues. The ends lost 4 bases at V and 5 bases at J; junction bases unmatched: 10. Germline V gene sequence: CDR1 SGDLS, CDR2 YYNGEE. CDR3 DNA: TGTGCCAGCAGCCTAAGGGACAGGGGGACTGGGGAGACCCAGTACTTC. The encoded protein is CASSLRDRGTGETQYF.

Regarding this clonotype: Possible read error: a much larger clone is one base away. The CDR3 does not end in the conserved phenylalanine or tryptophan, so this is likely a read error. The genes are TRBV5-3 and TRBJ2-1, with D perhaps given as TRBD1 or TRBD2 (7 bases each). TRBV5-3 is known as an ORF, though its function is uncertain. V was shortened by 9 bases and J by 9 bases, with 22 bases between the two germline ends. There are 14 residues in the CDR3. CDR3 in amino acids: CATSGGGASGEQFL. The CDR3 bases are TGTGCCACATCAGGGGGGGGGGCTAGCGGTGAGCAGTTCCTC.

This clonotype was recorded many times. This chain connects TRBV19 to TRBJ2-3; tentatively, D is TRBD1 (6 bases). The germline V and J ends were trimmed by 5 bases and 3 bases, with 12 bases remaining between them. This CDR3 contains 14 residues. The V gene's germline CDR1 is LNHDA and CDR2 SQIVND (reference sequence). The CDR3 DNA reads TGTGCCAGTAGTGGATGGACAGAAACAGATACGCAGTATTTT. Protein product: CASSGWTETDTQYF.

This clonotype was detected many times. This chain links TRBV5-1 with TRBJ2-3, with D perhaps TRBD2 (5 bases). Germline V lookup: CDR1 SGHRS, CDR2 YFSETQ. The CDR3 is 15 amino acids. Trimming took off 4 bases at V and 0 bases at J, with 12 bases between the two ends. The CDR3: CASSTDYRSTDTQYF. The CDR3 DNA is TGCGCCAGCAGCACAGACTATCGAAGCACAGATACGCAGTATTTT.

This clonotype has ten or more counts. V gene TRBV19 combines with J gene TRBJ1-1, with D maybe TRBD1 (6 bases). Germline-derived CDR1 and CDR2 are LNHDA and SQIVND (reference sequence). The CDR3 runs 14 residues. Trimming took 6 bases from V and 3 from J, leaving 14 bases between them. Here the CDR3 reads CASRAEGVDTEAFF. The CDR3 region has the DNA TGTGCCAGTAGAGCGGAGGGGGTGGACACTGAAGCTTTCTTT.

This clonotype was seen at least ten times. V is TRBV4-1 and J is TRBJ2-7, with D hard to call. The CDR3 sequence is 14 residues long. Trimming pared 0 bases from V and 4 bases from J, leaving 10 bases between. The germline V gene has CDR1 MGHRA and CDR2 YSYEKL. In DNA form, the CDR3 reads TGCGCCAGCAGCCAAGATGACGGGCTTTACGAGCAGTACTTC. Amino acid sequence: CASSQDDGLYEQYF.

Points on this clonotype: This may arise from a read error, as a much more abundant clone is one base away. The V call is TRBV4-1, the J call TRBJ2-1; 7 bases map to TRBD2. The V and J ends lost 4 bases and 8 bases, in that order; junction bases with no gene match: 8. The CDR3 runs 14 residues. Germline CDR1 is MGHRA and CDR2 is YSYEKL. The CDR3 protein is CASSRGAGDDEQFF. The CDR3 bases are TGCGCCAGCAGCCGGGGTGCGGGGGATGATGAGCAGTTCTTC.

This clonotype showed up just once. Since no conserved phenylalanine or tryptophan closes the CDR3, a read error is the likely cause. The CDR3 here is CASSDGQGGEQYS. CDR3 sequence (DNA): TGTGCCAGCAGCGACGGACAGGGCGGCGAGCAGTACTCC. This rearrangement joins TRBV5-6 to TRBJ2-7; 8 bases are a match to TRBD1. The germline gives CDR1 SGHDT, CDR2 YYEEEE. CDR3 size: 13 residues. The junction had 6 bases not matched to a gene; V was cut back by 4 bases and J by 6 bases.

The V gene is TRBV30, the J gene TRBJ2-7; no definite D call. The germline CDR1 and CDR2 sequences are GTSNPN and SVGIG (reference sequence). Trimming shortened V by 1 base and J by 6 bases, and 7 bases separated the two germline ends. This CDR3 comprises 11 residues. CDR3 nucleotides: TGTGCCTGGAGTGAAGTAGGCGAGCAGTACTTC. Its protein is CAWSEVGEQYF. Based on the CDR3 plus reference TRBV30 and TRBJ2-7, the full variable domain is SQTIHQWPATLVQPVGSPLSLECTVEGTSNPNLYWYRQAAGRGLQLLFYSVGIGQISSEVPQNLSASRPQDRQFILSSKKLLLSDSGFYLCAWSEVGEQYFGPGTRLTVT.